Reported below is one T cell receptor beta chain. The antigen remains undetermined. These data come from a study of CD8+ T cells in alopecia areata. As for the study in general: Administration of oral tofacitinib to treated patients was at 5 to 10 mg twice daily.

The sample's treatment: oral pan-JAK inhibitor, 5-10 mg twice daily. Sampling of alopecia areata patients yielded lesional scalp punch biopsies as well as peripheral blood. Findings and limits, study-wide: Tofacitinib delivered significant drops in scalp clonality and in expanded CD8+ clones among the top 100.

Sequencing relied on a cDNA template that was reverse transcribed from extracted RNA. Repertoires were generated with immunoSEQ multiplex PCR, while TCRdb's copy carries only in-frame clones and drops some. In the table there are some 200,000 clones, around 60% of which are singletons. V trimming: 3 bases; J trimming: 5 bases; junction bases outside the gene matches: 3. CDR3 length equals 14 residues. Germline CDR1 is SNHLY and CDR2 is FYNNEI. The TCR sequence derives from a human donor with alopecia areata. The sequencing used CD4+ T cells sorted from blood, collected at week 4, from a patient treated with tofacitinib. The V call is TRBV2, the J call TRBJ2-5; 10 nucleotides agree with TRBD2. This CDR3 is CASSEVTSGETQYF. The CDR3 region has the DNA TGTGCCAGCAGTGAGGTGACTAGCGGGGAGACCCAGTACTTC.